Presented here are 4 T cell receptor beta chains from one specimen sequenced in a study of T-cell reconstitution after alpha-beta-depleted transplantation in children. Unique molecular identifiers were used in preparing the TCRbeta library. One entry per CDR3 protein, called by TCRdb with MiXCR from the PCR reads. The sample contains a few hundred thousand distinct CDR3 sequences, 10% of which appear only once. This material consisted of PBMCs from the stem cell graft donor, taken from the stem cell graft. The receptors were sampled from a human donor who donated a stem cell graft to a child with acute lymphoblastic leukemia.

This clonotype was seen only a few times. This chain joins TRBV15 and TRBJ2-7; no clear D gene. V was pared by 4 bases and J by 7 bases, with 14 bases between. Germline lookup yields CDR1 LNHNV and CDR2 YYDKDF (reference sequence). The CDR3 covers 13 residues. Here the CDR3 reads CATSILRSSEQYF. CDR3 coding DNA: TGTGCCACCAGCATATTACGGAGTTCGGAGCAGTACTTC.

This clonotype was seen a handful of times. This chain connects TRBV12-3 or TRBV12-4 to TRBJ2-7, with 8 positions matching TRBD1. The V segment lost 3 bases and the J segment 2 bases; nucleotides outside the gene matches: 12. This CDR3 comprises 17 residues. The CDR3 here is CASSFRTRDRGPYEQYF. CDR3 bases: TGTGCCAGCAGTTTCCGGACCAGAGACAGGGGCCCCTACGAGCAGTACTTC.

Only a few counts were recorded for this clonotype. The genes are TRBV7-2 and TRBJ2-1, with unresolved D. CDR1 is SGHTA, CDR2 FQGNSA, per germline. There are 13 residues in the CDR3. The V gene lost 5 bases and the J gene lost 12 bases, with 17 bases spanning the gap. The CDR3 nucleotides are TGTGCCAGCAGCAGCTCGCGAGATCGGCTGCAGTTCTTC. This translates into CASSSSRDRLQFF.

This clonotype was seen a few times. This chain links TRBV20-1 with TRBJ1-2; no definite D call. The germline V and J ends were trimmed by 0 bases and 0 bases, with 8 bases remaining between them. The germline V gene has CDR1 DFQATT and CDR2 SNEGSKA (reference sequence). CDR3 size: 14 residues. DNA of the CDR3: TGCAGTGCTAGAGATCAGCGATCTAACTATGGCTACACCTTC. Protein: CSARDQRSNYGYTF.